Presented here are 8 T cell receptor beta chains from one specimen sequenced in a study of yellow fever vaccine responses in identical twins. TCRdb used MiXCR to reprocess the RT-PCR reads, holding one entry per CDR3 protein. The sample comprises about 20,000 distinct CDR3 sequences, roughly 78% of which are singletons, and roughly 2.7% rests with the top ten. This sample comprised T cells from blood (PBMCs), unsorted or a sorted subset (not recorded which), obtained before or after yellow fever vaccination (not recorded which). The receptors come from a woman under 30 who received the yellow fever vaccine.

This clonotype has a single count. The chain links TRBV11-3 to TRBJ2-1; 10 bases fit TRBD2. This CDR3 region has 15 residues. Germline V gene lookup returns CDR1 SGHNT and CDR2 YENEEA. The junction had 3 bases not matched to a gene; V was cut back by 1 base and J by 6 bases. CDR3 region: CASSLGAGGPNEQFF. Written as DNA, the CDR3 is TGTGCCAGCAGCTTAGGAGCGGGAGGGCCCAATGAGCAGTTCTTC.

Written as DNA, the CDR3 is TGTGCCAGCAGCGGCGGGGACCTCACGTCCTACGAGCAGTACGTC. Translation: CASSGGDLTSYEQYV. The V and J genes are TRBV11-1 and TRBJ2-7, with D possibly being TRBD2 (6 bases). The CDR3 runs 15 residues. Per germline, CDR1 SGHAT and CDR2 FQDESV (reference sequence). The V end lost 5 bases, the J end lost 1 base, and 15 bases lay between the germline ends.

This chain connects TRBV10-3 to TRBJ1-2, with 9 bases matching TRBD1. Germline V gene data show CDR1 as ENHRY and CDR2 as SYGVKD. This CDR3 has 13 residues. After removal of 11 bases from V and 7 bases from J, the junction contained 11 bases not matched to a gene. The CDR3 DNA reads as TGTGCCGCGCGGACAGGGGAAGGAGTTGGCTACACCTTC. It yields the protein CAARTGEGVGYTF.

The chain recombines TRBV15 with TRBJ2-7; D ambiguous. The CDR3 has 11 residues. Germline CDR1 reads LNHNV; CDR2 reads YYDKDF (reference sequence). V was cut by 1 base and J by 6 bases, with 4 bases left in between. In DNA, the CDR3 is TGTGCCACCAGCAGAGCTGGCGAGCAGTACTTC. Translated: CATSRAGEQYF.

The chain employs TRBV29-1 and TRBJ2-1; D unresolved. The germline V and J ends were trimmed by 5 bases and 1 base, with 3 bases remaining between them. CDR3 size: 11 residues. Germline lookup yields CDR1 SQVTM and CDR2 ANQGSEA. The CDR3 DNA is TGCAGCGTTACTTCCTACAATGAGCAGTTCTTC. It translates to CSVTSYNEQFF.

The chain links TRBV10-3 to TRBJ2-5; D is perhaps TRBD1 (5 bases). The length of the CDR3 is 15 residues. Germline V gene lookup returns CDR1 ENHRY and CDR2 SYGVKD. Trimming removed 2 bases from V and 5 bases from J, with 15 bases in between. The CDR3 bases are TGTGCCATCAGTGAGGATCGAGGAAGGGGCGAGACCCAGTACTTC. Translating gives CAISEDRGRGETQYF.

This clonotype appeared once. The rearrangement uses TRBV4-1 and TRBJ1-5; D remains unclear. Trimming stripped 4 bases from V and 4 bases from J, with 8 bases between. This CDR3 is built from 13 residues. Germline CDR1 is MGHRA and CDR2 is YSYEKL. The CDR3 region has the DNA TGCGCCAGCAGCCTCCTGATTAATCAGCCCCAGCATTTT. This encodes CASSLLINQPQHF.

The chain employs TRBV20-1 and TRBJ2-1; D may be TRBD2 (5 bases). The V end was cut by 6 bases, the J end by 6 bases, with 12 bases between. The CDR3 loop spans 12 amino acids. Germline V lookup: CDR1 DFQATT, CDR2 SNEGSKA (reference sequence). In DNA, the CDR3 is TGCAGTGCCAATAGACTATCCAATGAGCAGTTCTTC. This codes for CSANRLSNEQFF.